This entry lists 23 T cell receptor beta chains sequenced from one sample in a study of cytomegalovirus exposure and HLA in healthy donors. Here immunoSEQ multiplex PCR was the method, and the copy in TCRdb shows in-frame clones only, minus some. The table includes 200,000 to 250,000 clones, around four fifths detected once. Specimen: PBMCs. The receptors originated from a woman between 18 and 29 years old in good health and CMV-seronegative.

This clone has only one observation. V is TRBV27 and J is TRBJ2-1; the D is unclear. V was clipped by 3 bases and J by 0 bases, with 15 bases between them. The CDR3 has 17 amino acids. Germline CDR1 MNHEY, CDR2 SMNVEV (reference sequence). Here the CDR3 reads CASSFGLTRSSYNEQFF. CDR3 nucleotide sequence: TGTGCCAGCAGTTTCGGGCTAACTCGGAGCTCCTACAATGAGCAGTTCTTC.

This rearrangement joins TRBV30 to TRBJ1-2; TRBD1 might be the D (6 bases). Trimming took off 1 base at V and 8 bases at J, with 17 bases between the two ends. The CDR3 contains 14 residues. The germline V gene has CDR1 GTSNPN and CDR2 SVGIG (reference sequence). Here the CDR3 reads CAWSETGLVGGYTF. CDR3 nucleotides: TGTGCCTGGAGTGAAACAGGGTTGGTGGGGGGCTACACCTTC.

This clone was detected only once. The V gene is TRBV28, the J gene TRBJ1-1; D is unresolved. Deletions cut 2 bases from V and 0 bases from J, with 10 bases between. This CDR3 is built from 15 residues. Germline assignment: CDR1 MDHEN and CDR2 SYDVKM. The CDR3 is CASSLMGSMNTEAFF. CDR3 DNA: TGTGCCAGCAGTTTAATGGGCAGCATGAACACTGAAGCTTTCTTT.

The chain employs TRBV6-1 and TRBJ1-6, with a possible D match to TRBD1 (6 bases). The CDR3 runs to 14 residues. CDR1 and CDR2 (germline): MNHNS, SASEGT. Trimming shortened V by 2 bases and J by 14 bases, and 16 bases separated the two germline ends. CDR3 DNA: TGTGCCAGCAGTGAACGGACAGACGCCATCACCCTCCACTTT. This gives the protein CASSERTDAITLHF.

This clone was seen just once. This rearrangement joins TRBV10-1 to TRBJ2-1; D tentatively reads TRBD1 or TRBD2 (5 bases each). Trimming removed 3 bases from V and 12 bases from J, with 15 bases in between. The CDR3 sequence is 13 residues long. Germline assignment: CDR1 WNHNN and CDR2 SYGVQD (reference sequence). The CDR3 sequence: CASSEIKRGPQFF. CDR3 DNA sequence: TGCGCCAGCAGTGAAATTAAGAGGGGACCGCAGTTCTTC.

The chain carries TRBV6-1 and TRBJ2-7, with 9 bases matching TRBD2. With V trimmed by 4 bases and J by 8 bases, 9 bases remained unmatched. There are 14 residues in the CDR3. Germline-derived CDR1 and CDR2 are MNHNS and SASEGT. In DNA form, the CDR3 reads TGTGCCAGCAGTGGAGCGTCGGGACTAGCCCAGCAGTACTTC. It yields the protein CASSGASGLAQQYF.

V and J are TRBV10-2 and TRBJ2-7, with no clear D. Trimming pared 6 bases from V and 0 bases from J, leaving 6 bases between. Germline CDR1 WSHSY, CDR2 SAAADI. The CDR3 is 12 residues long. The CDR3 nucleotides are TGCGCCAGCAGCGACTTCTCCTACGAGCAGTACTTC. Encoded protein: CASSDFSYEQYF.

This sequence joins TRBV5-1 and TRBJ2-1, with 8 nucleotides matching TRBD2. The CDR3 sequence is 14 residues long. V trimming: 10 bases; J trimming: 4 bases; junction bases outside the gene matches: 10. Germline lookup yields CDR1 SGHRS and CDR2 YFSETQ. CDR3 sequence reads: CASMRASGYNEQFF. CDR3 bases: TGCGCCTCAATGAGGGCTAGCGGGTACAATGAGCAGTTCTTC.

The chain has TRBV6-5 and TRBJ2-7, with 11 bases aligning to TRBD2. V was pared by 6 bases and J by 5 bases, with 6 bases of the junction left unmatched. Germline values: CDR1 MNHEY, CDR2 SVGAGI. This CDR3 is built from 14 residues. Written as DNA, the CDR3 is TGTGCCAGCAGACGACTAGCGGGATTTAACGAGCAGTACTTC. Protein product: CASRRLAGFNEQYF.

The chain links TRBV6-8 to TRBJ1-5; no clear D gene. Trimming stripped 5 bases from V and 7 bases from J, with 18 bases between. The CDR3 runs to 15 residues. Germline-derived CDR1 and CDR2 are MNHGY and SAAAGT. The CDR3 region is CASSRGPHKGQPQHF. The CDR3, as DNA: TGTGCCAGCAGTCGCGGCCCTCATAAAGGGCAGCCCCAGCATTTT.

The gene calls are TRBV20-1 and TRBJ1-1; D call uncertain. CDR1 is DFQATT, CDR2 SNEGSKA, per germline (reference sequence). This CDR3 spans 10 amino acids. V shed 7 bases and J shed 5 bases, with 8 bases lying between them. The CDR3 DNA sequence: TGCAGTGTAACAAGGACTGAAGCTTTCTTT. Amino acids: CSVTRTEAFF.

This clone was detected once. The V call is TRBV10-3, the J call TRBJ2-5, with D perhaps given as TRBD1 or TRBD2 (6 bases each). The ends were cut back, 3 bases at V and 0 bases at J, with 11 bases in the middle. The CDR3 consists of 15 residues. Germline-derived CDR1 and CDR2 are ENHRY and SYGVKD. CDR3 nucleotide sequence: TGTGCCATCAGTGACAGGGGACTGTACCAAGAGACCCAGTACTTC. Encoded protein: CAISDRGLYQETQYF.

The V gene is TRBV27, the J gene TRBJ2-2; 8 bases fit TRBD2. J lost 5 bases, V lost 6 bases, and 8 bases had no gene match. This CDR3 spans 15 amino acids. Germline-derived CDR1 and CDR2 are MNHEY and SMNVEV (reference sequence). The CDR3 protein is CASSFTGGWTGELFF. The CDR3 nucleotides are TGTGCCAGCAGCTTCACGGGAGGGTGGACCGGGGAGCTGTTTTTT.

V usage is TRBV5-1 and J usage is TRBJ1-1, with TRBD1 matching over 8 bases. There are 13 residues in the CDR3. The V gene end was trimmed by 9 bases and the J gene end by 0 bases; junction bases not matched to a gene: 4. The germline V gene encodes CDR1 SGHRS and CDR2 YFSETQ. The CDR3 sequence: CATGTGMNTEAFF. The CDR3 nucleotides are TGCGCCACCGGGACAGGAATGAACACTGAAGCTTTCTTT.

The chain combines TRBV7-7 with TRBJ2-2, with D perhaps TRBD1 or TRBD2 (5 bases each). Germline V gene data show CDR1 as SSHAT and CDR2 as FNYEAQ (reference sequence). V lost 10 bases to trimming and J lost 1 base, with 13 bases between them. The CDR3 contains 14 residues. The CDR3 reads CATRDGLNTGELFF. In DNA form, the CDR3 reads TGTGCCACCCGGGACGGCTTGAACACCGGGGAGCTGTTTTTT. Complete variable domain (other parts from reference TRBV7-7 and TRBJ2-2): GAGVSQSPRYKVTKRGQDVTLRCDPISSHATLYWYQQALGQGPEFLTYFNYEAQPDKSGLPSDRFSAERPEGSISTLTIQRTEQRDSAMYRCATRDGLNTGELFFGEGSRLTVL.

The chain links TRBV6-1 to TRBJ1-2; possible D gene TRBD1, 5 bases. V shed 3 bases and J shed 8 bases, with 19 bases lying between them. The CDR3 length is 15 residues. Germline CDR1 reads MNHNS; CDR2 reads SASEGT. This CDR3 reads CASSDLSAGKGGYTF. CDR3 DNA: TGTGCCAGCAGTGATCTATCGGCAGGGAAAGGCGGCTACACCTTC.

The chain joins TRBV18 to TRBJ2-2; 10 bases align to TRBD1. This CDR3 has 16 amino acids. The junction had 2 bases not matched to a gene; V was cut back by 3 bases and J by 1 base. From germline, CDR1 is KGHSH and CDR2 LQKENI. The CDR3 DNA reads as TGTGCCAGCTCACCGCGGGACAGGGGGAACACCGGGGAGCTGTTTTTT. As protein: CASSPRDRGNTGELFF.

The chain carries TRBV27 and TRBJ2-3; 10 bases are shared with TRBD1. The trim removed 5 bases at V and 2 bases at J, leaving 7 bases unmatched. This CDR3 is 16 amino acids long. The germline gives CDR1 MNHEY, CDR2 SMNVEV (reference sequence). DNA for the CDR3: TGTGCCAGCAGTCCCCGACAGGGGGCCGTCACAGATACGCAGTATTTT. It specifies CASSPRQGAVTDTQYF.

The chain joins TRBV18 to TRBJ2-2; 8 bases map to TRBD2. J lost 5 bases, V lost 3 bases, and 8 bases had no gene match. CDR3 length: 16 residues. Per germline, CDR1 KGHSH and CDR2 LQKENI. CDR3 in amino acids: CASSPAGTRRTGELFF. CDR3 sequence (DNA): TGTGCCAGCTCACCCGCAGGGACTAGAAGGACCGGGGAGCTGTTTTTT.

This clone has only a few counts. This chain links TRBV13 with TRBJ1-2, with D perhaps matching TRBD1 (6 bases). CDR1 and CDR2 (germline): PRHDT, FYEKMQ (reference sequence). V lost 0 bases and J lost 5, with 13 bases in between. The CDR3 runs 15 residues. The CDR3 region is CASSLGPQGGYGYTF. For the CDR3, the DNA is TGTGCCAGCAGCTTAGGCCCACAGGGAGGGTATGGCTACACCTTC.

This clone was recorded once. The V and J genes are TRBV7-6 and TRBJ2-5, with a tentative D call TRBD1 (5 bases). The CDR3 sequence is 14 residues long. The V gene's germline CDR1 is SGHVS and CDR2 FNYEAQ. V was cut by 5 bases and J by 2 bases, with 12 bases left in between. The CDR3 region has the DNA TGTGCCAGCAGCCCCCAGGGCCTTCAAGAGACCCAGTACTTC. It yields the protein CASSPQGLQETQYF. The full variable domain, completed using reference TRBV7-6 and TRBJ2-5, is GAGVSQSPRYKVTKRGQDVALRCDPISGHVSLYWYRQALGQGPEFLTYFNYEAQQDKSGLPNDRFSAERPEGSISTLTIQRTEQRDSAMYRCASSPQGLQETQYFGPGTRLLVL.

The chain recombines TRBV7-3 with TRBJ1-6, with TRBD1 matching 7 bases. Germline V gene sequence: CDR1 SGHTA, CDR2 FQGTGA. Unmatched junction bases numbered 4, after V lost 1 base and J lost 7 bases. The CDR3 loop spans 15 amino acids. CDR3 DNA: TGTGCCAGCAGCTTAAATTCAGGGGGAAATTCACCCCTCCACTTT. It codes for CASSLNSGGNSPLHF.

The chain is built from TRBV27 and TRBJ1-5; no clear D. The germline CDR1 and CDR2 sequences are MNHEY and SMNVEV (reference sequence). Trimming stripped 5 bases from V and 3 bases from J, with 11 bases between. This CDR3 comprises 14 residues. For the CDR3, the DNA is TGTGCCAGCAGTCCCCGACCCCACAATCAGCCCCAGCATTTT. This sequence encodes CASSPRPHNQPQHF.